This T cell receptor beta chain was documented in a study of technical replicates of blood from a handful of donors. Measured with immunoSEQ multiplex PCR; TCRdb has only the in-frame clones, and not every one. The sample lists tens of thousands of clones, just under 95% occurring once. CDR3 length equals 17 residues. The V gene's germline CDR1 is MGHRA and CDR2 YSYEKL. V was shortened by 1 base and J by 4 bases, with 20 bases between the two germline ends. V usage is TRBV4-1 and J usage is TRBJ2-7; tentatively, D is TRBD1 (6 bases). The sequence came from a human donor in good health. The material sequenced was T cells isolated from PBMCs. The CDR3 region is CASSQVTQPGVRYEQYF. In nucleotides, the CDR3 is TGCGCCAGCAGCCAAGTCACCCAACCAGGGGTAAGGTACGAGCAGTACTTC.